These 4 T cell receptor beta chains were sequenced from one sample in a study of blood T cell repertoires in COVID-19. Some clones are missing from TCRdb's copy, which holds only in-frame ones; the method was immunoSEQ multiplex PCR. There are tens of thousands of clones in the sample; more than 75% occur only once, and approximately 12% lies in the top ten. Sequenced material: peripheral blood. These receptors all come from a human donor in a cohort sampled during active COVID-19.

The chain is built from TRBV12-5 and TRBJ2-5; 8 nucleotides line up with TRBD1. The CDR3 spans 14 residues. V dropped 6 bases and J dropped 2; count of bases not matched to a gene: 5. Germline CDR1 is LGHNT and CDR2 is FRNRAP. CDR3 nucleotides: TGTGCTAGTGGGGCCAGGACAGGGCAAGAGACCCAGTACTTC. It yields the protein CASGARTGQETQYF.

This chain links TRBV7-3 with TRBJ2-3; 7 nucleotides align to TRBD2. The trim removed 3 bases at V and 1 base at J, leaving 4 bases unmatched. The germline gives CDR1 SGHTA, CDR2 FQGTGA. The length of the CDR3 is 15 residues. Here the CDR3 reads CASSLWGGGTDTQYF. CDR3 DNA: TGTGCCAGCAGCTTGTGGGGGGGAGGCACAGATACGCAGTATTTT.

Comment on this clone: This same CDR3 is encoded by further DNA sequences in the sample. The rearrangement links TRBV5-1 to TRBJ2-1; D is undetermined. This CDR3 comprises 13 residues. Trimming shortened V by 2 bases and J by 8 bases, and 11 bases separated the two germline ends. Germline-derived CDR1 and CDR2 are SGHRS and YFSETQ. CDR3 sequence: CASSLAIADEQFF. CDR3 nucleotide sequence: TGCGCCAGCAGCTTAGCAATAGCCGATGAGCAGTTCTTC.

The chain joins TRBV7-2 to TRBJ2-3, with TRBD2 identical over 9 bases. Germline assignment: CDR1 SGHTA and CDR2 FQGNSA. V gave up 5 bases and J gave up 4 bases; unmatched junction bases: 13. This CDR3 is 17 amino acids long. The CDR3 is CASSPRAAGGGADTQYF. The DNA of the CDR3 is TGTGCCAGCAGCCCCCGGGCAGCGGGGGGTGGGGCAGATACGCAGTATTTT. Complete variable domain (other parts from reference TRBV7-2 and TRBJ2-3): GAGVSQSPSNKVTEKGKDVELRCDPISGHTALYWYRQSLGQGLEFLIYFQGNSAPDKSGLPSDRFSAERTGGSVSTLTIQRTQQEDSAVYLCASSPRAAGGGADTQYFGPGTRLTVL.